This TCR beta chain stems from a study of early T cells in non-severe SARS-CoV-2 infection listed by TCRdb under 2021. The study in broad terms: Because TCR sequencing relied on bulk RNA taken from unsorted whole blood, pairing of alpha and beta chains was not possible.

This was a case-control study nested in a cohort of healthcare workers in London, UK, who had nasopharyngeal swab PCR tests and blood samples taken every week. Healthcare workers were enrolled in the week of the UK lockdown, from 23 to 31 March 2020, and were followed every week for up to 16 weeks. Beyond this particular receptor, the publication reports: VDJdb matching was skewed toward anti-spike CD8 responses, so virus-specific expansions were likely underestimated and private and CD4 specificities were missed.

The trim is 7 bases for V and 5 bases for J, with a gap of 17 bases between the germline ends. The CDR3 contains 14 residues, cysteine and phenylalanine counted. Only CDR3 DNA remains: 42 bases, in frame from the first base. The germline V gene (reference sequence) sets CDR1 to SEHNR and CDR2 to FQNEAQ. Libraries were prepared through 5' RACE. Sequencer: NextSeq 500. Unique molecular identifiers were attached to individual cDNA molecules in the TCR library protocol so that sequencing error and PCR bias could be corrected. Sequencing covered both TCR alpha and beta chains, and within each sample the abundances of alpha and beta sequences were tightly co-correlated. The original pipeline was this. Decombinator V4 was used to perform V gene, J gene and CDR3 annotation of TCR sequences. TCRs were defined as expanded if a significant change between any two time points was detected under a Poisson model with p below 0.0001. Abundances of TCRs were expressed as counts per million after normalisation to the total number of TCRs sequenced in each sample. TRAV1-2 paired with TRAJ12, TRAJ20 or TRAJ33 defined MAIT TCRs, while TRAV10 paired with TRAJ18 defined iNKT TCRs. VDJdb, accessed 1 November 2021, was searched for CMV, EBV and SARS-CoV-2 annotated TCRs, excluding TCRs annotated for multiple antigens. TCRdb reran the public reads through fastp at Q25 and MiXCR, keeping productive beta chains. CDR3 protein sequences are deduplicated, and each keeps its most common genes and DNA. The V and J calls follow TCRdb's processing rather than the paper's. The sample table records fewer than 65,000 distinct CDR3 sequences; around 8.5% of these occur just once. The ten largest clones represent roughly 20% of the sample.

Remarks on this clonotype: The antigen it binds to is not known. Nothing much larger sits one base from this clone, and base qualities are not available.

In this chain, TRBV7-9 is recombined with TRBJ1-1; the D region possibly corresponds to TRBD1 (5 bases align). Material: whole blood. The receptor was isolated from an adult who was a healthcare worker with PCR-confirmed SARS-CoV-2 infection or an uninfected control (not recorded which). The sequence in DNA is TGTGCCAGCATAACTAGCGCTGGGGCTACTGAAGCTTTCTTT. Its translation reads: CASITSAGATEAFF.